This entry concerns a single TCR beta chain. Its antigen is not identified. The CDR3 runs to 16 residues. V lost 2 bases, J lost 0 bases, and 11 bases lay in between. Germline-derived CDR1 and CDR2 are MGHRA and YSYEKL. These data come from a study of T cells after yellow fever vaccination. Study results and caveats: Peaking faster, on day 5 versus 15, the secondary response was nonetheless weaker.

MiXCR, applied by TCRdb to the 5' RACE reads, yields one record per CDR3 protein. Here the sample spans 99,000 or so distinct CDR3 sequences, 5.8% being singletons. The chain links TRBV4-1 to TRBJ1-3; D is possibly TRBD1 (6 bases). The sequencing used CD8+ T cells sorted from PBMCs, collected 10 days after the yellow fever booster vaccination. The receptor was isolated from a man aged 18 to 29 who received the YFV17D yellow fever vaccine. The CDR3 loop reads CASSQRQASSGNTIYF. The CDR3 DNA reads TGCGCCAGCAGCCAAAGACAGGCAAGCTCTGGAAACACCATATATTTT.